Below, one TCR beta chain is given with its context. These data belong to a study of T cells after yellow fever vaccination. Via MiXCR, TCRdb re-called the 5' RACE reads, giving one row per CDR3 protein. The top ten clones hold 3% to 3.5% of a sample with some 300,000 distinct CDR3 sequences, less than 9.5% of them seen once. The CDR3 sequence is 14 residues long. Per germline, CDR1 GTSNPN and CDR2 SVGIG (reference sequence). The V and J ends lost 7 bases and 6 bases respectively, with 16 bases between them. The chain employs TRBV30 and TRBJ1-6; possible D gene TRBD1, 5 bases. The receptor was derived from a man younger than 35 who received the YFV17D yellow fever vaccine. Sequences were derived from CD4+ T cells sorted from PBMCs, sampled 5 days after the yellow fever booster vaccination. The CDR3 spells CASNGQTPNSPLHF. The CDR3 nucleotides read TGTGCCTCTAACGGACAAACTCCTAATTCACCCCTCCACTTT.